The 22 T cell receptor beta chains below all came from one sample that was sequenced in a study of CD8 T cells in ankylosing spondylitis. Regarding the study as a whole: Apparently characteristic of ankylosing spondylitis blood was a TCR beta motif (roughly eight highly homologous variants).

A single record per CDR3 protein comes from TCRdb applying MiXCR to the 5' RACE reads. The profile shows fewer than 550,000 distinct CDR3 sequences, 5.3% of them singletons. Their antigen targets remain unknown. The material sequenced was blood, either unsorted or a sorted T cell fraction (not recorded which). These receptors were obtained from a male donor with ankylosing spondylitis.

This clonotype has only a few counts. V gene TRBV5-1 combines with J gene TRBJ1-2, with D possibly TRBD1 on 6 matching bases. V was pared by 3 bases and J by 6 bases, with 21 bases between. There are 16 residues in the CDR3. Germline CDR1 and CDR2: SGHRS and YFSETQ. This CDR3 reads CASSSPEVQGQNGYTF. CDR3 coding DNA: TGCGCCAGCAGCTCGCCGGAGGTGCAGGGGCAGAATGGCTACACCTTC.

In this sample, this clonotype turned up many times. This sequence joins TRBV7-9 and TRBJ1-1, with unresolved D. The CDR3 has 14 residues. Between the trimmed V and J ends, which lost 2 bases and 1 base, there was a span of 8 bases. Germline CDR1 SEHNR, CDR2 FQNEAQ (reference sequence). CDR3 protein: CASSLSGENTEAFF. CDR3 nucleotides: TGTGCCAGCAGCTTATCCGGGGAGAACACTGAAGCTTTCTTT. Using reference TRBV7-9 and TRBJ1-1 for the parts outside the CDR3, the full variable domain is DTGVSQNPRHKITKRGQNVTFRCDPISEHNRLYWYRQTLGQGPEFLTYFQNEAQLEKSRLLSDRFSAERPKGSFSTLEIQRTEQGDSAMYLCASSLSGENTEAFFGQGTRLTVV.

The rearrangement joins TRBV28 to TRBJ2-7, with D possibly TRBD2 on 6 matching bases. The V gene's germline CDR1 is MDHEN and CDR2 SYDVKM. Trimming removed 0 bases from V and 2 bases from J, with 14 bases in between. The CDR3 is made up of 16 amino acids. CDR3 coding DNA: TGTGCCAGCAGTTTATGGTCGGGGGTAAGGACCTACGAGCAGTACTTC. Its translation: CASSLWSGVRTYEQYF.

This clonotype was seen at least ten times. The chain has TRBV4-2 and TRBJ1-2; the D is unclear. V was shortened by 0 bases and J by 0 bases, with 5 bases between the two germline ends. CDR3 size: 14 residues. CDR1 is LGHNA, CDR2 YNFKEQ, per germline. This CDR3 reads CASSQEAANYGYTF. The CDR3 region has the DNA TGTGCCAGCAGCCAAGAGGCTGCTAACTATGGCTACACCTTC.

The table lists this clonotype with many counts. The chain uses TRBV6-6 and TRBJ1-5; maybe TRBD1 (6 bases). Germline V CDR1 and CDR2: MNHNY, SVGAGI (reference sequence). The CDR3 is made up of 13 amino acids. V was cut by 8 bases and J by 7 bases, with 15 bases left in between. This chain's CDR3 is CASLGGARQPQHF. CDR3 sequence (DNA): TGTGCCAGCCTGGGGGGGGCACGGCAGCCCCAGCATTTT.

Many counts were recorded for this clonotype. The rearrangement links TRBV9 to TRBJ1-2, with D maybe TRBD1 (5 bases). CDR3 length: 14 amino acids. The V end lost 4 bases, the J end lost 1 base, and 11 bases lay between the germline ends. CDR1 and CDR2 (germline): SGDLS, YYNGEE. CDR3: CASSKNRNNYGYTF. Here the CDR3 DNA reads TGTGCCAGCAGCAAGAACAGGAATAACTATGGCTACACCTTC.

The table lists this clonotype with many counts. The CDR3 reads CASSSGQGANYEQYF. DNA of the CDR3: TGCGCCAGCAGCTCCGGACAGGGGGCAAACTACGAGCAGTACTTC. This chain links TRBV5-1 with TRBJ2-7, with TRBD1 matching over 11 bases. Trimming took 3 bases from V and 3 from J; bases not matched to a gene: 5. The CDR3 runs 15 residues. Germline CDR1 and CDR2: SGHRS and YFSETQ.

This clonotype was observed many times. The gene calls are TRBV12-3 or TRBV12-4 and TRBJ2-4, with 9 bases aligning to TRBD1. V shed 5 bases and J 3 bases; nucleotides not matched to a gene: 5. This CDR3 comprises 15 residues. The DNA for the CDR3 is TGTGCCAGCAGTGGGACAGGGATGGGCAAAAACATTCAGTACTTC. This codes for CASSGTGMGKNIQYF.

This clonotype occurred many times. This chain joins TRBV12-3 or TRBV12-4 and TRBJ2-7; 9 nucleotides align to TRBD2. This CDR3 has 16 amino acids. J lost 3 bases, V lost 3 bases, and 9 bases had no gene match. This CDR3 is CASSFGLAGPNYEQYF. CDR3 bases: TGTGCCAGCAGTTTTGGGCTAGCGGGACCAAACTACGAGCAGTACTTC.

The table lists this clonotype with many counts. The chain is built from TRBV10-3 and TRBJ1-1; D is uncertain. The CDR3 has 13 residues. Deletions cut 3 bases from V and 2 bases from J, with 7 bases between. The V gene's germline CDR1 is ENHRY and CDR2 SYGVKD. CDR3 coding DNA: TGTGCCATCAGTGAACGAGAAAACACTGAAGCTTTCTTT. Its translation: CAISERENTEAFF.

This clonotype has at least ten counts. The chain joins TRBV29-1 to TRBJ2-1; TRBD2 agrees at 7 bases. V shed 7 bases and J 3 bases; nucleotides not matched to a gene: 9. Germline V lookup: CDR1 SQVTM, CDR2 ANQGSEA. CDR3 size: 14 residues. The CDR3 DNA sequence: TGCAGCGCCTACGGGCTAGCGGACTACAATGAGCAGTTCTTC. Translation gives CSAYGLADYNEQFF.

This clonotype showed up many times. The V and J genes are TRBV27 and TRBJ2-7; maybe TRBD1 (5 bases). The CDR3 sequence is 14 residues long. Trimming cost V 6 bases and J 1 base, with 13 bases left between them. The germline V gene encodes CDR1 MNHEY and CDR2 SMNVEV (reference sequence). CDR3 sequence: CASRLRRTSYEQYF. In nucleotides, the CDR3 is TGTGCCAGCAGACTCCGCCGGACATCCTACGAGCAGTACTTC.

This clonotype was counted many times. The chain joins TRBV6-2 or TRBV6-3 to TRBJ2-5; weak D call: TRBD1 (6 bases). Germline CDR1 is MNHEY and CDR2 is SVGEGT. CDR3 length: 13 residues. The germline V and J ends were trimmed by 7 bases and 2 bases, with 11 bases remaining between them. CDR3 nucleotides: TGTGCCAGCACCAAGGACAGTCAAGAGACCCAGTACTTC. The encoded protein is CASTKDSQETQYF.

This clonotype was observed many times. V usage is TRBV5-1 and J usage is TRBJ2-1, with a tentative D call TRBD2 (5 bases). The CDR3 extends over 14 amino acids. The V end lost 0 bases, the J end lost 8 bases, and 12 bases lay between the germline ends. Per germline, CDR1 SGHRS and CDR2 YFSETQ. The CDR3 is CASSLVLATDEQFF. In DNA form, the CDR3 reads TGCGCCAGCAGCTTGGTGTTAGCGACCGATGAGCAGTTCTTC.

This clonotype was seen ten or more times. J is TRBJ2-7 and V is TRBV20-1, with TRBD2 identical over 15 bases. The germline CDR1 and CDR2 sequences are DFQATT and SNEGSKA (reference sequence). V lost 4 bases, J lost 5 bases, and 15 bases stayed unmatched. The CDR3 sequence is 18 residues long. The DNA of the CDR3 is TGCAGTGCTACTATTCCGGGGACTAGCGGGAGGCCTCCTGACGAGCAGTACTTC. This gives the protein CSATIPGTSGRPPDEQYF.

This clonotype was picked up many times. V usage is TRBV5-1 and J usage is TRBJ1-5; weak D call: TRBD1 (5 bases). Germline-derived CDR1 and CDR2 are SGHRS and YFSETQ. Trimming left V 1 base short and J 12 bases short, with 23 bases between. CDR3 length: 16 residues. The CDR3 DNA sequence: TGCGCCAGCAGCTTGAGGCCCGGGGCCGCGAGGGATGGCCAGCATTTT. Protein: CASSLRPGAARDGQHF.

A few counts support this clonotype. J is TRBJ2-1 and V is TRBV5-1, with D tentatively TRBD2 (6 bases). The V end lost 0 bases, the J end lost 8 bases, and 12 bases lay between the germline ends. Germline V lookup: CDR1 SGHRS, CDR2 YFSETQ. This CDR3 has 14 residues. The CDR3 protein is CASSLDPKRDEQFF. The CDR3 region has the DNA TGCGCCAGCAGCTTGGATCCCAAGCGGGATGAGCAGTTCTTC.

This clonotype was found many times. The chain couples TRBV5-1 to TRBJ2-5, with D possibly called TRBD1 or TRBD2 (6 bases each). The length of the CDR3 is 14 residues. CDR1 is SGHRS and CDR2 is YFSETQ in the germline V gene. Trimming removed 4 bases at V and 0 bases at J, with 10 bases between. Written as DNA, the CDR3 is TGCGCCAGCAGCCGGCGGGACAACCAAGAGACCCAGTACTTC. It translates to CASSRRDNQETQYF. Full variable domain (rest looked up from reference TRBV5-1 and TRBJ2-5): KAGVTQTPRYLIKTRGQQVTLSCSPISGHRSVSWYQQTPGQGLQFLFEYFSETQRNKGNFPGRFSGRQFSNSRSEMNVSTLELGDSALYLCASSRRDNQETQYFGPGTRLLVL.

Notes on this clonotype: A much larger clone lies a single base off, so this may be a read error. The chain joins TRBV6-2 or TRBV6-3 to TRBJ2-2; 7 positions match TRBD1. This CDR3 region has 14 residues. Per germline, CDR1 MNHEY and CDR2 SVGEGT. Trimming at V came to 9 bases and at J to 8 bases, leaving 12 bases not matched to a gene. CDR3 loop: CARVRTGGSGELFF. In DNA, the CDR3 is TGTGCCAGAGTTCGGACAGGAGGCTCGGGGGAGCTGTTTTTT.

This clonotype was counted many times. The rearrangement uses TRBV15 and TRBJ2-5; 7 positions agree with TRBD2. Germline trimming cut 1 base from V and 0 bases from J; bases unmatched to any gene: 2. The V gene's germline CDR1 is LNHNV and CDR2 YYDKDF (reference sequence). The CDR3 is 15 amino acids. CDR3 region: CATSRGGGDQETQYF. In DNA, the CDR3 is TGTGCCACCAGCAGAGGGGGAGGGGACCAAGAGACCCAGTACTTC.

This clonotype was observed at least ten times. The chain carries TRBV4-2 and TRBJ2-5; TRBD2 agrees at 10 bases. With V trimmed by 4 bases and J by 5 bases, 7 bases remained unmatched. This CDR3 has 15 residues. Germline values: CDR1 LGHNA, CDR2 YNFKEQ. The CDR3 DNA sequence: TGTGCCAGCAGCCTCGGACTAGCGGTTTGGGAGACCCAGTACTTC. This codes for CASSLGLAVWETQYF.

This clonotype was counted ten times or more. Relative to the germline gene, one junction end is altered; a read error may explain this. The V and J genes are TRBV7-8 and TRBJ2-2, with D tentatively TRBD1 or TRBD2 (6 bases each). There are 16 residues in the CDR3. Germline V gives CDR1 SGHVS, CDR2 FQNEAQ. CDR3 sequence (DNA): TGTGCCAACAGCTTACTTAGTGCAGGGGAGGCCGGGGAGCTGTTTTTT. Translated: CANSLLSAGEAGELFF.